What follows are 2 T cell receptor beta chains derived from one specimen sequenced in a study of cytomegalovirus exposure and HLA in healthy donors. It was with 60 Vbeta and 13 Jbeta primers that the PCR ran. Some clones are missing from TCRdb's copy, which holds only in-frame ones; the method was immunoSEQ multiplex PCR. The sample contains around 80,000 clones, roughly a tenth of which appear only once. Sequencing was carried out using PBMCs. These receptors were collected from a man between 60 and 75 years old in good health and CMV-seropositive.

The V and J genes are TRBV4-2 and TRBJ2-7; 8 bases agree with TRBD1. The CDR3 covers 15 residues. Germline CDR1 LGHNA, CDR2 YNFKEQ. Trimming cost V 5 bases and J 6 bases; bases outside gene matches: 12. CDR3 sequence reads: CASSRGQGADLEQYF. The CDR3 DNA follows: TGTGCCAGCAGCAGGGGGCAGGGGGCGGATCTCGAGCAGTACTTC.

For the CDR3, the DNA is TGTGCCTGGATTAGGGACAGGGGTGGCGAGCAGTACTTC. Amino acid sequence: CAWIRDRGGEQYF. The rearrangement joins TRBV30 to TRBJ2-7; TRBD1 matches at 10 bases. This CDR3 has 13 residues. With 4 bases clipped from V and 6 bases from J, the junction kept 6 bases outside the gene matches. CDR1 and CDR2 from the germline V gene are GTSNPN and SVGIG (reference sequence). The variable domain in full, completed from reference TRBV30 and TRBJ2-7, reads SQTIHQWPATLVQPVGSPLSLECTVEGTSNPNLYWYRQAAGRGLQLLFYSVGIGQISSEVPQNLSASRPQDRQFILSSKKLLLSDSGFYLCAWIRDRGGEQYFGPGTRLTVT.